The rows below give T cell receptor beta chains drawn from one sample of a study of T-cell reconstitution after alpha-beta-depleted transplantation in children. TCRdb re-derived calls from the PCR reads in MiXCR, one entry per CDR3 protein. The sample has some 200,000 distinct CDR3 sequences, about a tenth seen once. The sample here was PBMCs, taken before TCRalphabeta/CD19-depleted stem cell transplant. These receptors all come from a child under two years old with acute myeloid leukemia, due to receive a stem cell transplant. Both conserved end residues are part of each CDR3. Each record gives: CDR3 protein, CDR3 DNA, clone size, D gene, J gene, V gene, CDR3 length. D genes are given only for firm matches. Clone size is shown for a subset of rows, as once, few, many or a class of expanded clone.

CAGQDYSVGEQFF	TGTGCTGGACAAGACTACTCCGTGGGGGAGCAGTTCTTC	many	-	TRBJ2-1	TRBV30	13
CAISEFRQETQYF	TGTGCCATCAGTGAATTTAGACAAGAGACCCAGTACTTC	many	-	TRBJ2-5	TRBV10-3	13
CASTGRDYYGYTF	TGTGCCAGTACAGGCAGGGACTACTATGGCTACACCTTC	many	-	TRBJ1-2	TRBV19	13
CSARRQGGGYTF	TGCAGTGCTCGACGACAGGGAGGCGGCTACACCTTC	many	TRBD1	TRBJ1-2	TRBV20-1	12
CASSHPAGTDTQYF	TGTGCCAGCAGCCACCCAGCGGGCACAGATACGCAGTATTTT	-	-	TRBJ2-3	TRBV7-6	14
CASSLATGNEKLFF	TGCGCCAGCAGCTTGGCTACAGGGAATGAAAAACTGTTTTTT	few	-	TRBJ1-4	TRBV5-1	14
CASSQGNFYGYTF	TGTGCCAGCAGTCAGGGAAATTTCTATGGCTACACCTTC	many	-	TRBJ1-2	TRBV28	13
CSARDLRGDTGELFF	TGCAGTGCTAGAGATTTGCGGGGTGACACCGGGGAGCTGTTTTTT	-	-	TRBJ2-2	TRBV20-1	15
CASTAPGRNTEAFF	TGCGCCAGCACCGCCCCGGGGAGGAACACTGAAGCTTTCTTT	many	-	TRBJ1-1	TRBV5-1	14
CASSYQTGTLYQETQYF	TGTGCCAGCAGTTACCAGACAGGGACCCTGTACCAAGAGACCCAGTACTTC	many	TRBD1	TRBJ2-5	TRBV6-5	17
CASSQLAGTRDTQYF	TGCGCCAGCAGCCAGCTAGCGGGGACCAGGGATACGCAGTATTTT	-	TRBD2	TRBJ2-3	TRBV4-1	15
CASSGLAVYNEQFF	TGTGCCAGCAGCGGACTAGCGGTCTACAATGAGCAGTTCTTC	many	TRBD2	TRBJ2-1	TRBV9	14
CASSHPDRGQPQHF	TGCGCCAGCAGCCACCCTGACAGGGGTCAGCCCCAGCATTTT	few	TRBD1	TRBJ1-5	TRBV4-1	14
CASSPTRGGEAFF	TGTGCCAGCAGCCCCACCCGGGGAGGTGAAGCTTTCTTT	many	-	TRBJ1-1	TRBV27	13
CASRPSSWPDTQYF	TGTGCCAGCAGACCGAGCTCCTGGCCAGATACGCAGTATTTT	many	-	TRBJ2-3	TRBV6-1	14
CASSLRKTRKETQYF	TGTGCCAGCAGTTTGAGGAAGACCCGAAAAGAGACCCAGTACTTC	many	-	TRBJ2-5	TRBV28	15
CSAPNRQIPYYGYTF	TGCAGTGCTCCCAATAGACAAATCCCTTACTATGGCTACACCTTC	many	-	TRBJ1-2	TRBV20-1	15
CASSQGGQGFYEQYF	TGTGCCAGCAGCCAAGGTGGACAGGGATTCTACGAGCAGTACTTC	many	TRBD1	TRBJ2-7	TRBV3-1	15
CASSSVTGPNEQFF	TGCGCCAGCAGCTCAGTGACAGGGCCCAATGAGCAGTTCTTC	many	TRBD1	TRBJ2-1	TRBV5-1	14
CASSLRTSGGTDTQYF	TGTGCCAGCAGCTTGCGGACTAGCGGGGGCACAGATACGCAGTATTTT	many	TRBD2	TRBJ2-3	TRBV5-4	16
CSVARLVGEQFF	TGCAGCGTTGCGCGACTAGTTGGTGAGCAGTTCTTC	many	-	TRBJ2-1	TRBV29-1	12
CSARGQNYGYTF	TGCAGTGCTAGGGGGCAAAACTATGGCTACACCTTC	many	-	TRBJ1-2	TRBV20-1	12
CASSLDKTGAGELFF	TGTGCCAGCAGCTTAGACAAAACGGGGGCCGGGGAGCTGTTTTTT	-	-	TRBJ2-2	TRBV7-8	15
CASSPSKTGNYGYTF	TGTGCCAGCAGCCCTAGCAAGACAGGGAACTATGGCTACACCTTC	many	TRBD1	TRBJ1-2	TRBV7-2	15
CACSQNVAGGPLDNEQFF	TGTGCCTGCAGCCAGAACGTAGCGGGAGGGCCGTTGGACAATGAGCAGTTCTTC	-	TRBD2	TRBJ2-1	TRBV3-1	18
CASSLARADTQYF	TGTGCCAGCAGCTTAGCCAGGGCAGATACGCAGTATTTT	many	-	TRBJ2-3	TRBV7-3	13
CASSLTGAREQFF	TGCGCCAGCAGCCTGACAGGGGCACGAGAGCAGTTCTTC	few	TRBD1	TRBJ2-1	TRBV5-1	13
CASSSLSGGTYNEQFF	TGTGCCAGCAGCTCACTTAGCGGGGGAACCTACAATGAGCAGTTCTTC	many	TRBD2	TRBJ2-1	TRBV7-8	16
CASSLGQGENSPLHF	TGCGCCAGCAGCTTGGGACAGGGGGAAAATTCACCCCTCCACTTT	many	TRBD1	TRBJ1-6	TRBV5-1	15
CASSILAGYGYTF	TGTGCCAGCAGCATACTAGCGGGGTATGGCTACACCTTC	many	-	TRBJ1-2	TRBV12-3/TRBV12-4	13
CASSSRLVLTQYF	TGTGCCAGCAGCTCTCGACTAGTTTTGACCCAGTACTTC	-	-	TRBJ2-5	TRBV7-1	13
CASSPGMSNYGYTF	TGCGCCAGCAGCCCAGGGATGTCTAACTATGGCTACACCTTC	many	-	TRBJ1-2	TRBV4-1	14
CAWSVHSRGEDGYTF	TGTGCCTGGAGTGTACATTCCAGGGGCGAGGATGGCTACACCTTC	-	-	TRBJ1-2	TRBV30	15
CATSDPTAGEGEQFF	TGTGCCACCAGTGACCCGACAGCGGGAGAGGGTGAGCAGTTCTTC	-	TRBD2	TRBJ2-1	TRBV24-1	15
CASSQDRLASYNEQFF	TGTGCCAGCAGCCAAGACCGACTAGCGTCCTACAATGAGCAGTTCTTC	many	TRBD2	TRBJ2-1	TRBV3-1	16
CASSRTEINEKLFF	TGCGCCAGCAGCCGGACAGAAATTAATGAAAAACTGTTTTTT	many	-	TRBJ1-4	TRBV5-1	14
CSAVRGARGYEQYF	TGCAGTGCTGTCCGAGGGGCGAGGGGCTACGAGCAGTACTTC	many	-	TRBJ2-7	TRBV20-1	14
CASSGAGTGNRDTQYF	TGTGCCAGCAGTGGGGCCGGGACAGGAAATAGGGATACGCAGTATTTT	many	TRBD1	TRBJ2-3	TRBV28	16
CASSWGPGANVLTF	TGCGCCAGCAGCTGGGGGCCTGGGGCCAACGTCCTGACTTTC	many	-	TRBJ2-6	TRBV5-1	14
CASSSSGRGETQYF	TGTGCCAGCAGTTCTAGCGGGAGGGGAGAGACCCAGTACTTC	many	TRBD2	TRBJ2-5	TRBV12-3/TRBV12-4	14
CSAQGLAGANTGELFF	TGCAGTGCTCAGGGACTAGCGGGAGCGAACACCGGGGAGCTGTTTTTT	many	TRBD2	TRBJ2-2	TRBV20-1	16
CASKSTAGDTQYF	TGTGCCAGCAAAAGTACGGCGGGAGATACGCAGTATTTT	many	-	TRBJ2-3	TRBV2	13
CASSLGTVQETQYF	TGTGCCAGCAGCTTAGGGACAGTTCAAGAGACCCAGTACTTC	many	TRBD1	TRBJ2-5	TRBV5-7	14
CASSWGGLGGYEQYF	TGCGCCAGCAGCTGGGGAGGCTTAGGCGGCTACGAGCAGTACTTC	many	-	TRBJ2-7	TRBV5-1	15
CASSLAGVIYNEQFF	TGTGCCAGCAGCTTAGCAGGGGTTATCTACAATGAGCAGTTCTTC	many	-	TRBJ2-1	TRBV7-9	15
CASRRGRRTDTQYF	TGTGCCAGTAGAAGGGGGAGACGCACAGATACGCAGTATTTT	many	-	TRBJ2-3	TRBV19	14
CASSLGVRAETQYF	TGTGCCAGCAGTTTAGGGGTCAGGGCGGAGACCCAGTACTTC	few	-	TRBJ2-5	TRBV12-3/TRBV12-4	14
CASSLAWTGNTEAFF	TGTGCCAGTAGTTTAGCCTGGACGGGGAACACTGAAGCTTTCTTT	many	-	TRBJ1-1	TRBV19	15
CASSLEVEVIDTEAFF	TGTGCCAGCAGCTTGGAGGTGGAAGTTATAGACACTGAAGCTTTCTTT	many	-	TRBJ1-1	TRBV5-5	16